The next 16 T cell receptor beta chains were all read from a single sample in a study of cytomegalovirus exposure and HLA in healthy donors. PCR was performed using 60 Vbeta and 13 Jbeta primers. Clones were read by immunoSEQ multiplex PCR, and TCRdb kept only the in-frame ones, dropping some. Here the sample spans around 170,000 clones, 82% being singletons. Sample: PBMCs. All receptors come from a woman between 18 and 29 years old in good health and CMV-seronegative.

This clone was observed once. The chain combines TRBV30 with TRBJ2-7; TRBD2 aligns across 7 bases. CDR1 and CDR2 from the germline V gene are GTSNPN and SVGIG (reference sequence). The CDR3 length is 14 residues. The J segment lost 2 bases and the V segment lost 7 bases, leaving 11 bases of the junction unmatched. This CDR3 reads CALEAGSIAYEQYF. The CDR3, as DNA: TGTGCCTTAGAAGCGGGATCGATAGCCTACGAGCAGTACTTC.

In regard to this clone: Germline is not matched at one junction end, which may reflect a read error. The V gene is TRBV7-9, the J gene TRBJ1-1; perhaps TRBD1 as D (6 bases). The CDR3 covers 12 residues. Germline loops: CDR1 SEHNR, CDR2 FQNEAQ (reference sequence). The CDR3 protein is CSSSPQGTEAFF. The CDR3 DNA reads as TGTTCCAGCAGCCCCCAGGGGACTGAAGCTTTCTTT.

The DNA for the CDR3 is TGTGCCGCCTCCCGGGTCCCACTGGGTGAAAAACTGTTTTTT. Translated: CAASRVPLGEKLFF. The chain carries TRBV27 and TRBJ1-4; no reliable D call. From germline, CDR1 is MNHEY and CDR2 SMNVEV (reference sequence). The CDR3 has 14 amino acids. The V gene lost 11 bases and the J gene lost 7 bases, with 20 bases spanning the gap.

This clone was seen a few times. The chain uses TRBV29-1 and TRBJ2-7, with D possibly TRBD2 on 7 matching bases. Germline CDR1 and CDR2: SQVTM and ANQGSEA. V shed 1 base and J shed 4 bases, with 23 bases lying between them. This CDR3 region has 17 residues. CDR3 nucleotides: TGCAGCGTTGAAGGACCATCGGGCCAAGGGGGAGGGTACGAGCAGTACTTC. Its protein product is CSVEGPSGQGGGYEQYF.

The chain joins TRBV19 to TRBJ2-3, with a possible D match to TRBD1 (5 bases). V dropped 0 bases and J dropped 3 bases, with 16 bases sitting between them. The CDR3 runs to 17 residues. Germline assignment: CDR1 LNHDA and CDR2 SQIVND (reference sequence). This CDR3 is CASSIDGAAGGTDTQYF. In DNA form, the CDR3 reads TGTGCCAGTAGTATAGATGGGGCCGCTGGCGGAACAGATACGCAGTATTTT. Full variable domain (rest looked up from reference TRBV19 and TRBJ2-3): DGGITQSPKYLFRKEGQNVTLSCEQNLNHDAMYWYRQDPGQGLRLIYYSQIVNDFQKGDIAEGYSVSREKKESFPLTVTSAQKNPTAFYLCASSIDGAAGGTDTQYFGPGTRLTVL.

The J gene is TRBJ1-2, the V gene TRBV19; 7 nucleotides match TRBD1. V lost 3 bases to trimming and J lost 8 bases; unmatched junction nucleotides: 9. The V gene's germline CDR1 is LNHDA and CDR2 SQIVND (reference sequence). The length of the CDR3 is 14 residues. The CDR3 bases are TGTGCCAGTAGTATCGAAACAGGGGTAGGCGGCTACACCTTC. It codes for CASSIETGVGGYTF.

The chain is built from TRBV7-2 and TRBJ2-5, with unresolved D. This CDR3 contains 14 residues. Germline V lookup: CDR1 SGHTA, CDR2 FQGNSA. With 2 bases removed from V and 3 bases from J, the gap between germline ends came to 10 bases. The CDR3 sequence: CASSLSSGKETQYF. The CDR3 DNA sequence: TGTGCCAGCAGCTTATCGTCAGGCAAAGAGACCCAGTACTTC.

The CDR3 loop is CASSPGRFYGYTF. The CDR3, as DNA: TGTGCCAGCAGTCCCGGGAGGTTCTATGGCTACACCTTC. The chain uses TRBV27 and TRBJ1-2; D ambiguous. Germline V gives CDR1 MNHEY, CDR2 SMNVEV (reference sequence). This CDR3 spans 13 amino acids. V dropped 5 bases and J dropped 4 bases, with 11 bases sitting between them.

J is TRBJ2-7 and V is TRBV29-1; 10 bases agree with TRBD2. V shed 6 bases and J 0 bases; nucleotides not matched to a gene: 11. Germline V lookup: CDR1 SQVTM, CDR2 ANQGSEA. The CDR3 loop spans 16 amino acids. The CDR3 DNA reads TGCAGCGTCGCGGGGCTAGCGGGAGTACACTCCTACGAGCAGTACTTC. Amino acid sequence: CSVAGLAGVHSYEQYF.

The chain has TRBV6-5 and TRBJ2-7; 8 bases are shared with TRBD1. The ends lost 7 bases at V and 5 bases at J; junction bases unmatched: 1. Germline CDR1 MNHEY, CDR2 SVGAGI. The CDR3 sequence is 11 residues long. CDR3 region: CASNRGNEQYF. CDR3 nucleotide sequence: TGTGCCAGCAACAGGGGGAACGAGCAGTACTTC.

The chain carries TRBV7-9 and TRBJ1-1; D is unclear. This CDR3 region has 16 residues. Trimming shortened V by 0 bases and J by 0 bases, and 11 bases separated the two germline ends. Per germline, CDR1 SEHNR and CDR2 FQNEAQ (reference sequence). CDR3 residues: CASSLAAGMMNTEAFF. The DNA for the CDR3 is TGTGCCAGCAGCTTAGCAGCGGGAATGATGAACACTGAAGCTTTCTTT.

The rearrangement links TRBV27 to TRBJ1-1; perhaps TRBD1 as D (6 bases). The CDR3 spans 15 residues. Trimming cost V 8 bases and J 5 bases, with 21 bases left between them. In germline, CDR1 is MNHEY, CDR2 SMNVEV (reference sequence). DNA for the CDR3: TGTGCCAGCCACCGGGGGGGTACAGGGAGGACTGAAGCTTTCTTT. Translated, it gives CASHRGGTGRTEAFF.

This rearrangement joins TRBV7-8 to TRBJ1-3; the match to TRBD1 covers 9 bases. Germline trimming cut 5 bases from V and 2 bases from J; bases unmatched to any gene: 4. Germline V gene data show CDR1 as SGHVS and CDR2 as FQNEAQ. The CDR3 runs 15 residues. The CDR3 region has the DNA TGTGCCAGCAGCCGAGGGACAGGGACTGGAAACACCATATATTTT. Protein sequence: CASSRGTGTGNTIYF.

This chain joins TRBV6-7 and TRBJ2-5; 8 bases match TRBD2. TRBV6-7 is an open reading frame, and its role is uncertain. Germline trimming cut 10 bases from V and 5 bases from J; bases unmatched to any gene: 15. The CDR3 is 15 amino acids. Written as DNA, the CDR3 is TGTGCCAAGAGCCCCCCGCGGGAGGAAAGGGAGACCCAGTACTTC. Translated, it gives CAKSPPREERETQYF.

The chain is built from TRBV5-1 and TRBJ2-7, with 7 bases that match TRBD2. This CDR3 contains 12 residues. Germline-derived CDR1 and CDR2 are SGHRS and YFSETQ. V lost 3 bases to trimming and J lost 6 bases; unmatched junction nucleotides: 3. The DNA for the CDR3 is TGCGCCAGCAGCTATGGGACTACCGAGCAGTACTTC. This gives the protein CASSYGTTEQYF.

J is TRBJ2-3 and V is TRBV2; D possibly corresponds to TRBD2 (6 bases). Germline CDR1 SNHLY, CDR2 FYNNEI. The CDR3 is 17 residues long. The V and J ends lost 6 bases and 5 bases respectively, with 24 bases between them. The CDR3 here is CASSTPRALGGVDTQYF. The CDR3 nucleotides are TGTGCCAGCAGCACTCCCCGAGCGCTTGGAGGGGTAGATACGCAGTATTTT. Drawing the rest from reference TRBV2 and TRBJ2-3, the complete variable domain is EPEVTQTPSHQVTQMGQEVILRCVPISNHLYFYWYRQILGQKVEFLVSFYNNEISEKSEIFDDQFSVERPDGSNFTLKIRSTKLEDSAMYFCASSTPRALGGVDTQYFGPGTRLTVL.